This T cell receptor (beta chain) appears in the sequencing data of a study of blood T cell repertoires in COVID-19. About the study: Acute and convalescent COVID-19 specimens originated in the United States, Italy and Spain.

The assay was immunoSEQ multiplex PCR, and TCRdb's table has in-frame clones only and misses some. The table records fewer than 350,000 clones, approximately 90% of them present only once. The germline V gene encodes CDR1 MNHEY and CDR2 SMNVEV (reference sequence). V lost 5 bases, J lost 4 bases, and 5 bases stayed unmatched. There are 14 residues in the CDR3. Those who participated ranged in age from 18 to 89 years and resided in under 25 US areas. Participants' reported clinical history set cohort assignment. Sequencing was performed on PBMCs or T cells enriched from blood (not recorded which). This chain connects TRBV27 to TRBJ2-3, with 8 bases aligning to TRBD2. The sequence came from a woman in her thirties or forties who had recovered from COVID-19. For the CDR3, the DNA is TGTGCCAGCAGTCTACTAGCGGAGTCAGATACGCAGTATTTT. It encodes CASSLLAESDTQYF.